Below are 14 T cell receptor beta chains sequenced from a single sample in a study of spatial heterogeneity in lung cancer. From the 5' RACE reads, TCRdb called clonotypes with MiXCR, one entry per CDR3 protein. The table includes about 120,000 distinct CDR3 sequences, 9% to 15% detected once. Regarding time point: blood at routine non-recurrence follow-up after resection. Whole RNA, isolated from tumor, nontumor lung or frozen PBMC, was sequenced without prior sorting. The sequencing here drew on PBMCs, taken at follow-up. These receptors all stem from a male donor with early-stage non-small cell lung cancer.

This clonotype was seen more than once but under ten times. This sequence joins TRBV7-3 and TRBJ1-1, with 9 positions matching TRBD1. CDR1 and CDR2 from the germline V gene are SGHTA and FQGTGA. This CDR3 has 15 residues. V was clipped by 1 base and J by 7 bases; unmatched bases: 7. The CDR3 here is CASSLIGGDRDEAFF. CDR3 DNA sequence: TGTGCCAGCAGCTTAATAGGAGGGGACAGGGATGAAGCTTTCTTT.

This chain joins TRBV6-2 or TRBV6-3 and TRBJ1-1; D is perhaps TRBD1 (6 bases). Deletions cut 5 bases from V and 5 bases from J, with 6 bases between. The CDR3 length is 11 residues. Germline lookup yields CDR1 MNHEY and CDR2 SVGEGT. CDR3 sequence: CASSQGTEAFF. DNA for the CDR3: TGTGCCAGCAGTCAGGGGACTGAAGCTTTCTTT.

This clonotype occurred a few times. Since a much larger clone is just one base distant, this may be a read error. V usage is TRBV28 and J usage is TRBJ2-5; D possibly corresponds to TRBD2 (5 bases). In germline, CDR1 is MDHEN, CDR2 SYDVKM. The CDR3 consists of 13 residues. The CDR3: CAGSLAFQETQYF. Written as DNA, the CDR3 is TGTGCCGGCAGTTTAGCGTTCCAAGAGACCCAGTACTTC.

The V and J genes are TRBV7-9 and TRBJ2-7, with D perhaps assigned TRBD1 or TRBD2 (5 bases each). This CDR3 is 14 amino acids long. V was clipped by 5 bases and J by 2 bases, with 13 bases between them. The germline gives CDR1 SEHNR, CDR2 FQNEAQ (reference sequence). DNA for the CDR3: TGTGCCAGCAGCGTGAGGGGCAGGGCCTACGAGCAGTACTTC. Amino acids: CASSVRGRAYEQYF.

This chain uses TRBV20-1 with TRBJ1-3, with no clear D. With 2 bases removed from V and 4 bases from J, the gap between germline ends came to 21 bases. The CDR3 runs 17 residues. CDR1 and CDR2 from the germline V gene are DFQATT and SNEGSKA (reference sequence). The CDR3 protein is CSARPANLGVGGNTIYF. CDR3 in DNA: TGCAGTGCTAGACCTGCTAATCTCGGGGTAGGAGGAAACACCATATATTTT.

The chain joins TRBV19 to TRBJ1-5, with D uncertain. CDR1 is LNHDA and CDR2 is SQIVND in the germline V gene (reference sequence). V was trimmed by 3 bases and J by 5 bases, leaving 5 bases between them. This CDR3 spans 12 amino acids. The CDR3 region is CASSMIDQPQHF. For the CDR3, the DNA is TGTGCCAGTAGTATGATTGATCAGCCCCAGCATTTT.

The table lists this clonotype with a few counts. The V and J genes are TRBV28 and TRBJ2-5, with D maybe TRBD2 (5 bases). The ends were cut back, 7 bases at V and 5 bases at J, with 14 bases in the middle. In germline, CDR1 is MDHEN, CDR2 SYDVKM. This CDR3 is built from 13 residues. The CDR3 protein is CASTAEGGETQYF. As DNA, the CDR3 is TGTGCCAGCACCGCTGAGGGTGGGGAGACCCAGTACTTC.

The gene calls are TRBV11-3 and TRBJ2-1; no reliable D call. The V gene's germline CDR1 is SGHNT and CDR2 YENEEA. This CDR3 region has 11 residues. V was cut by 5 bases and J by 5 bases, with 4 bases left in between. CDR3 in DNA: TGTGCCAGCAGCCCAAACAATGAGCAGTTCTTC. It is translated as CASSPNNEQFF.

The chain is built from TRBV5-5 and TRBJ2-7; 7 bases align to TRBD1. Germline CDR1 SGHKS, CDR2 YYEKEE (reference sequence). The CDR3 runs to 15 residues. With V trimmed by 2 bases and J by 0 bases, 5 bases remained unmatched. CDR3 sequence (DNA): TGTGCCAGCAGCTTCGAGGGGGCTAACTCCTACGAGCAGTACTTC. Protein: CASSFEGANSYEQYF.

There are many counts of this clonotype. CDR3 DNA sequence: TGTGCCAGCAGTCCCCCCACGCAGGGCCTCTCCTACAATGAGCAGTTCTTC. Translation: CASSPPTQGLSYNEQFF. This chain connects TRBV28 to TRBJ2-1, with D perhaps TRBD1 (5 bases). CDR3 length: 17 amino acids. Germline V lookup: CDR1 MDHEN, CDR2 SYDVKM. The ends were cut back, 5 bases at V and 0 bases at J, with 17 bases in the middle. The whole variable domain, remainder taken from reference TRBV28 and TRBJ2-1, is DVKVTQSSRYLVKRTGEKVFLECVQDMDHENMFWYRQDPGLGLRLIYFSYDVKMKEKGDIPEGYSVSREKKERFSLILESASTNQTSMYLCASSPPTQGLSYNEQFFGPGTRLTVL.

This clonotype was found many times. The CDR3 loop is CSASQLGGQETQYF. CDR3 nucleotides: TGCAGTGCTAGTCAATTGGGGGGCCAAGAGACCCAGTACTTC. The rearrangement uses TRBV20-1 and TRBJ2-5; the D gene is possibly TRBD2 (6 bases). The CDR3 contains 14 residues. The V end lost 3 bases, the J end lost 1 base, and 12 bases lay between the germline ends. Germline V gene sequence: CDR1 DFQATT, CDR2 SNEGSKA (reference sequence).

The CDR3 region has the DNA TGCAGTGCTAGAGAACTGGGGAACACCGGGGAGCTGTTTTTT. Translated, it gives CSARELGNTGELFF. This sequence joins TRBV20-1 and TRBJ2-2; unclear D gene. CDR3 length equals 14 residues. V lost 0 bases to trimming and J lost 1 base, with 6 bases between them. Germline CDR1 DFQATT, CDR2 SNEGSKA (reference sequence).

In its sample, this clonotype was seen a few times. The rearrangement uses TRBV5-1 and TRBJ2-1, with D possibly matching TRBD1 (6 bases). V lost 6 bases and J 0 bases, leaving 16 bases between the germline ends. Germline V gene data show CDR1 as SGHRS and CDR2 as YFSETQ. There are 16 residues in the CDR3. The CDR3 nucleotides read TGCGCCAGCAAATTCTCGGGGACAAACTCCTACAATGAGCAGTTCTTC. Translation gives CASKFSGTNSYNEQFF.

This clonotype was picked up many times. The CDR3 spells CASSPGQTNTEAFF. In DNA form, the CDR3 reads TGTGCCAGCAGTCCGGGACAGACGAACACTGAAGCTTTCTTT. The chain links TRBV12-3 or TRBV12-4 to TRBJ1-1; TRBD1 matches 7 bases. Trimming took 5 bases from V and 1 from J; bases not matched to a gene: 4. The CDR3 contains 14 residues.